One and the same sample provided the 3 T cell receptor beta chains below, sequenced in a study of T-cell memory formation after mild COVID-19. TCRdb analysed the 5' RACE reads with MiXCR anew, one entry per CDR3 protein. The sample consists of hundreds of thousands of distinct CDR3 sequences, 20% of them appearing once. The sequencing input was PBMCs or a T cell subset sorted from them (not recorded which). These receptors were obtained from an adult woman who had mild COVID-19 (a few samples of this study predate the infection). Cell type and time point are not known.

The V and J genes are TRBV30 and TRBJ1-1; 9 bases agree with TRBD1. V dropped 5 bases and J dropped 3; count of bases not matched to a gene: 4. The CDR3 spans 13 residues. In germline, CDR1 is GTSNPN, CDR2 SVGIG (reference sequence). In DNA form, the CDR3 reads TGTGCCTGGGACAGGGGGAGGTACACTGAAGCTTTCTTT. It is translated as CAWDRGRYTEAFF.

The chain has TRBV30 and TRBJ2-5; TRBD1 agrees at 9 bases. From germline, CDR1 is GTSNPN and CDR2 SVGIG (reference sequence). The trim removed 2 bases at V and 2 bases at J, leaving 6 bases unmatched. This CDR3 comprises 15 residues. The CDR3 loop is CAWSRDRVRQETQYF. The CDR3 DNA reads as TGTGCCTGGAGTAGGGACAGGGTTCGGCAAGAGACCCAGTACTTC.

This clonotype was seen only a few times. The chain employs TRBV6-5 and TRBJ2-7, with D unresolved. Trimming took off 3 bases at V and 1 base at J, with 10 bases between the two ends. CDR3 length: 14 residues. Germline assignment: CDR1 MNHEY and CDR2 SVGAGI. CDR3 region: CASSYTVRSYEQYF. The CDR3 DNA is TGTGCCAGCAGTTATACAGTCCGTTCCTACGAGCAGTACTTC.